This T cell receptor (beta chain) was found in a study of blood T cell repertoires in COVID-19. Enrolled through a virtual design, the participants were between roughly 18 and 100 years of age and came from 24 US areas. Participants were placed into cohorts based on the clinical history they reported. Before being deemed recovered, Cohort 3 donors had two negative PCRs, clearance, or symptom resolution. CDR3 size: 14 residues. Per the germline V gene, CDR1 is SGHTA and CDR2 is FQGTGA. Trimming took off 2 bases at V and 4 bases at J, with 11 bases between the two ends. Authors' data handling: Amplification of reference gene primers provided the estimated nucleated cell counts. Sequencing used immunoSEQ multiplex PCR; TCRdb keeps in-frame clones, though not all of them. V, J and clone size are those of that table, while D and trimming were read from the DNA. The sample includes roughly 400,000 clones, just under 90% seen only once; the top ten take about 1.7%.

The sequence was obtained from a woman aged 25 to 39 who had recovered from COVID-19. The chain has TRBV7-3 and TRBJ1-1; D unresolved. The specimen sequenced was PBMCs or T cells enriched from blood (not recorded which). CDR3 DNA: TGTGCCAGCAGCTTAGGTTTGGAGTCCACTGAAGCTTTCTTT. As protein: CASSLGLESTEAFF.